One and the same sample provided the 26 T cell receptor beta chains below, sequenced in a study of T cells in Graves' hyperthyroidism and ophthalmopathy. Researchers amplified the TCR beta CDR3 regions from RNA transcripts. HTBI primers drove first-round RT-PCR of the TCR CDR3. TCRdb analysed the multiplex PCR reads with MiXCR anew, one entry per CDR3 protein. The sample holds around 350,000 distinct CDR3 sequences, about 13% seen once. The sequenced material came from blood. The receptors shown here come from a young woman with Graves' hyperthyroidism.

In its sample, this clonotype was seen many times. The chain couples TRBV2 to TRBJ2-7, with D perhaps matching TRBD1 (6 bases). Germline assignment: CDR1 SNHLY and CDR2 FYNNEI. The CDR3 loop spans 15 amino acids. V gave up 10 bases and J gave up 5 bases, with 24 bases separating them. This chain's CDR3 is CAIDNPGAAGDEQYF. CDR3 nucleotides: TGTGCCATCGACAACCCAGGGGCCGCAGGGGACGAGCAGTACTTC.

This clonotype was observed a few times. V gene TRBV11-3 combines with J gene TRBJ1-1, with 9 bases matching TRBD1. J gave up 8 bases and V 6 bases, and 10 bases lay outside the gene matches. This CDR3 comprises 14 residues. Germline V gene lookup returns CDR1 SGHNT and CDR2 YENEEA. CDR3 sequence: CASSPSAGTGEAFF. Here the CDR3 DNA reads TGTGCCAGCAGTCCATCCGCCGGGACAGGGGAAGCTTTCTTT.

With regard to this clonotype: This clone may be a read error of a much larger clone one base away. The rearrangement joins TRBV2 to TRBJ1-5; 8 positions agree with TRBD1. Germline CDR1 and CDR2: SNHLY and FYNNEI. J lost 4 bases, V lost 3 bases, and 8 bases had no gene match. There are 16 residues in the CDR3. Written as DNA, the CDR3 is TGTGCCAGCAGTGACGCCTGGCAGGGGGCGAATCAGCCCCAGCATTTT. Its translation: CASSDAWQGANQPQHF.

This clonotype was seen many times. The chain uses TRBV7-3 and TRBJ2-7; D might be TRBD2 (5 bases). The CDR3 runs 12 residues. The V end was cut by 2 bases, the J end by 6 bases, with 8 bases between. The V gene's germline CDR1 is SGHTA and CDR2 FQGTGA. CDR3 amino acids: CASSLGEGEQYF. The CDR3 DNA reads as TGTGCCAGCAGCTTAGGAGAGGGCGAGCAGTACTTC.

As regards this clonotype: A read error may account for a junction end that differs from germline. The chain links TRBV7-7 to TRBJ2-5; 7 nucleotides agree with TRBD2. The CDR3 loop spans 15 amino acids. CDR1 is SSHAT and CDR2 is FNYEAQ in the germline V gene (reference sequence). CDR3 sequence: CASSLEVGEGETQYF. CDR3 bases: TGTGCTAGCAGCTTAGAAGTGGGGGAGGGAGAGACCCAGTACTTC.

There are many counts of this clonotype. The V call is TRBV27, the J call TRBJ1-5; weak D call: TRBD1 (5 bases). V dropped 2 bases and J dropped 0 bases, with 11 bases sitting between them. Germline assignment: CDR1 MNHEY and CDR2 SMNVEV (reference sequence). This CDR3 has 16 amino acids. The CDR3 DNA follows: TGTGCCAGCAGTTTAGGGGGGTCCTATAGCAATCAGCCCCAGCATTTT. Its protein product is CASSLGGSYSNQPQHF.

There are many counts of this clonotype. The chain joins TRBV28 to TRBJ2-7; TRBD1 might be the D (5 bases). This CDR3 spans 16 amino acids. Germline V lookup: CDR1 MDHEN, CDR2 SYDVKM. V dropped 6 bases and J dropped 0 bases, with 18 bases sitting between them. The CDR3 nucleotides are TGTGCCAGCAGGCTACACGACAGCGAGAGCTCCTACGAGCAGTACTTC. This encodes CASRLHDSESSYEQYF.

The sample holds one count of this clonotype. Germline and junction disagree at one end, which may indicate a read error. The chain employs TRBV24-1 and TRBJ2-1, with unresolved D. This CDR3 contains 13 residues. CDR1 and CDR2 from the germline V gene are KGHDR and SFDVKD. The CDR3 DNA is TGTGCCACCAGTGATCAAGTTTACAATGGGCAGTTCTTC. This sequence encodes CATSDQVYNGQFF.

Many counts were recorded for this clonotype. CDR3 nucleotide sequence: TGTGCCAGCAGCCAAGAATGGTATGTGACTGGGCGGGGGGACGAGCAGTACTTC. Encoded protein: CASSQEWYVTGRGDEQYF. The genes are TRBV3-1 and TRBJ2-7; 8 bases align to TRBD2. The germline V gene encodes CDR1 LGHDT and CDR2 YNNKEL (reference sequence). J lost 5 bases, V lost 0 bases, and 15 bases had no gene match. This CDR3 is built from 18 residues.

The sample holds many counts of this clonotype. This chain uses TRBV2 with TRBJ1-3, with D perhaps matching TRBD1 (6 bases). The CDR3 sequence is 15 residues long. Deletions cut 6 bases from V and 0 bases from J, with 12 bases between. Germline loops: CDR1 SNHLY, CDR2 FYNNEI. The CDR3 is CASSRQESSGNTIYF. CDR3 DNA sequence: TGTGCCAGCAGCAGACAGGAGAGCTCTGGAAACACCATATATTTT.

The chain links TRBV27 to TRBJ2-7; no clear D gene. V was shortened by 6 bases and J by 3 bases, with 21 bases between the two germline ends. There are 16 residues in the CDR3. The germline gives CDR1 MNHEY, CDR2 SMNVEV (reference sequence). CDR3 in amino acids: CASSHNWANQIYEQYF. The CDR3 region has the DNA TGTGCCAGCAGCCATAACTGGGCCAATCAAATCTACGAGCAGTACTTC.

On this clonotype itself: A clone one base away is much larger, so this may be a read error. Without the conserved terminal phenylalanine or tryptophan, this CDR3 likely stems from a read error. This chain connects TRBV20-1 to TRBJ1-2, with TRBD1 identical over 8 bases. The CDR3 contains 14 residues. The germline CDR1 and CDR2 sequences are DFQATT and SNEGSKA (reference sequence). V lost 6 bases to trimming and J lost 5 bases; unmatched junction nucleotides: 11. The CDR3 sequence is CSARSDRAKYGYTI. CDR3 DNA sequence: TGCAGTGCCCGTTCGGACAGGGCCAAGTATGGCTACACCATC.

The chain joins TRBV14 to TRBJ2-7; 9 bases fit TRBD1. The germline V gene has CDR1 SGHDN and CDR2 FVKESK. The CDR3 extends over 14 amino acids. With 2 bases clipped from V and 4 bases from J, the junction kept 3 bases outside the gene matches. CDR3 DNA sequence: TGTGCCAGCAGCCAAACAGGGGGCTCTTACGAGCAGTACTTC. The encoded protein is CASSQTGGSYEQYF. Together with reference TRBV14 and TRBJ2-7, the CDR3 gives the full variable domain: EAGVTQFPSHSVIEKGQTVTLRCDPISGHDNLYWYRRVMGKEIKFLLHFVKESKQDESGMPNNRFLAERTGGTYSTLKVQPAELEDSGVYFCASSQTGGSYEQYFGPGTRLTVT.

This clonotype has a handful of counts. The chain recombines TRBV4-2 with TRBJ2-7, with 9 bases aligning to TRBD1. Looked up from germline, CDR1 is LGHNA and CDR2 is YNFKEQ. The CDR3 is 18 amino acids. The V segment lost 1 base and the J segment 4 bases; nucleotides outside the gene matches: 14. The CDR3 region has the DNA TGTGCCAGCAGCCAAGCCGAGCTGCGGACAGGGGTATCATACGAGCAGTACTTC. Protein: CASSQAELRTGVSYEQYF.

This clonotype appeared many times. The chain recombines TRBV9 with TRBJ2-3, with 8 bases matching TRBD2. V lost 0 bases and J lost 5; bases outside the gene matches: 11. Germline V CDR1 and CDR2: SGDLS, YYNGEE. The CDR3 totals 17 residues. This chain's CDR3 is CASSVAGAGGGGDTQYF. CDR3 sequence (DNA): TGTGCCAGCAGCGTAGCTGGGGCGGGAGGTGGAGGAGATACGCAGTATTTT. The variable domain in full, with the rest retrieved from reference TRBV9 and TRBJ2-3, is DSGVTQTPKHLITATGQRVTLRCSPRSGDLSVYWYQQSLDQGLQFLIQYYNGEERAKGNILERFSAQQFPDLHSELNLSSLELGDSALYFCASSVAGAGGGGDTQYFGPGTRLTVL.

This clonotype has at least ten counts. The V and J genes are TRBV5-6 and TRBJ1-1; tentative D call: TRBD1 (5 bases). This CDR3 has 15 residues. Germline V lookup: CDR1 SGHDT, CDR2 YYEEEE. The V gene lost 6 bases and the J gene lost 1 base, with 16 bases spanning the gap. The CDR3 is CASTWGGAGNTEAFF. In DNA, the CDR3 is TGTGCCAGCACCTGGGGGGGTGCCGGGAACACTGAAGCTTTCTTT. The variable domain in full, with the rest retrieved from reference TRBV5-6 and TRBJ1-1, is DAGVTQSPTHLIKTRGQQVTLRCSPKSGHDTVSWYQQALGQGPQFIFQYYEEEERQRGNFPDRFSGHQFPNYSSELNVNALLLGDSALYLCASTWGGAGNTEAFFGQGTRLTVV.

This clonotype was seen many times. The CDR3 region is CASSVEAGVATDTQYF. The DNA for the CDR3 is TGTGCCAGCAGCGTAGAAGCGGGAGTGGCGACAGATACGCAGTATTTT. The chain joins TRBV9 to TRBJ2-3; 8 nucleotides align to TRBD2. V was pared by 0 bases and J by 3 bases, with 6 bases of the junction left unmatched. The CDR3 spans 16 residues. The germline gives CDR1 SGDLS, CDR2 YYNGEE.

This clonotype showed up many times. This chain uses TRBV28 with TRBJ2-7; tentative D call: TRBD2 (5 bases). The CDR3 spans 14 residues. Germline CDR1 reads MDHEN; CDR2 reads SYDVKM. The ends were cut back, 2 bases at V and 6 bases at J, with 14 bases in the middle. The CDR3 sequence: CASSLILRVGEQYF. DNA of the CDR3: TGTGCCAGCAGTTTAATATTGCGGGTAGGCGAGCAGTACTTC.

The table lists this clonotype with many counts. The chain links TRBV19 to TRBJ1-1; D possibly corresponds to TRBD1 (6 bases). V lost 3 bases and J lost 1, with 15 bases in between. Germline V CDR1 and CDR2: LNHDA, SQIVND (reference sequence). The CDR3 runs 16 residues. CDR3 sequence (DNA): TGTGCCAGTAGTATGGGGGCCCGGCCGGGGAACACTGAAGCTTTCTTT. This gives the protein CASSMGARPGNTEAFF.

This chain links TRBV7-9 with TRBJ2-5; D unclear. The V end was cut by 4 bases, the J end by 5 bases, with 20 bases between. In germline, CDR1 is SEHNR, CDR2 FQNEAQ (reference sequence). The CDR3 extends over 16 amino acids. In DNA, the CDR3 is TGTGCCAGCAGCTCCTCAGGTTTTACTGCCCGGGAGACCCAGTACTTC. Its translation: CASSSSGFTARETQYF.

Ten or more counts support this clonotype. This chain uses TRBV20-1 with TRBJ2-3; either TRBD1 or TRBD2 may supply D (6 bases each). The V end lost 5 bases, the J end lost 1 base, and 16 bases lay between the germline ends. The CDR3 extends over 15 amino acids. Looked up from germline, CDR1 is DFQATT and CDR2 is SNEGSKA (reference sequence). The CDR3 nucleotides read TGCAGTGCTTCTCTGAGGGGGGCGGGCACAGATACGCAGTATTTT. This sequence encodes CSASLRGAGTDTQYF.

This clonotype appeared many times. V is TRBV12-3 or TRBV12-4 and J is TRBJ2-1; D is tentatively TRBD1 or TRBD2 (5 bases each). The CDR3 is 13 residues long. V was trimmed by 3 bases and J by 9 bases, leaving 12 bases between them. This chain's CDR3 is CASSLGEIVEQFF. DNA for the CDR3: TGTGCCAGCAGTTTGGGGGAGATAGTTGAGCAGTTCTTC.

This clonotype came up many times. This chain links TRBV4-2 with TRBJ1-5, with 7 bases lining up with TRBD1. Germline V gene sequence: CDR1 LGHNA, CDR2 YNFKEQ. The CDR3 covers 15 residues. The V gene end was trimmed by 1 base and the J gene end by 6 bases; junction bases not matched to a gene: 6. The CDR3 nucleotides are TGTGCCAGCAGCCAAGGAGTTAGGGGGCCTCAGCCCCAGCATTTT. Protein sequence: CASSQGVRGPQPQHF.

This clonotype was counted a few times. The chain is built from TRBV5-5 and TRBJ2-3; D is possibly TRBD1 (5 bases). Trimming removed 6 bases at V and 2 bases at J, with 19 bases between. The germline V gene has CDR1 SGHKS and CDR2 YYEKEE (reference sequence). This CDR3 has 16 residues. Here the CDR3 DNA reads TGTGCCAGCACCTCAGGTCCCTTTGGGGCCACAGATACGCAGTATTTT. Translated, it gives CASTSGPFGATDTQYF.

The rearrangement links TRBV6-1 to TRBJ1-2; 9 nucleotides match TRBD1. V shed 4 bases, J shed 6 bases, and the junction held 6 bases outside the gene matches. This CDR3 region has 14 residues. Germline CDR1 MNHNS, CDR2 SASEGT. The DNA for the CDR3 is TGTGCCAGCAGTGCCGGGACAGGGAGGCATGGCTACACCTTC. Protein: CASSAGTGRHGYTF.

The chain combines TRBV6-1 with TRBJ2-1; D is unclear. Trimming took 5 bases from V and 7 from J, leaving 6 bases between them. CDR3 length equals 11 residues. The germline gives CDR1 MNHNS, CDR2 SASEGT. The CDR3: CASSTWNEQFF. The CDR3 region has the DNA TGTGCCAGCAGTACTTGGAATGAGCAGTTCTTC.